Shown below are 13 T cell receptor beta chains from a single sample sequenced in a study of T cell responses to AZD1222 COVID-19 vaccine. Here immunoSEQ multiplex PCR was the method, and the copy in TCRdb shows in-frame clones only, minus some. The sample includes about 110,000 clones, nearly 90% of them seen just once. The input for sequencing was peripheral blood, taken on day 0 of AZD1222 vaccination. These receptors were collected from an adult in good health.

This chain connects TRBV28 to TRBJ2-7; D remains ambiguous. The ends were cut back, 7 bases at V and 7 bases at J, with 20 bases in the middle. The CDR3 totals 14 residues. Germline V lookup: CDR1 MDHEN, CDR2 SYDVKM. CDR3 in DNA: TGTGCCAGCACCCTCTACAACGGTCTGGGGGAGCAGTACTTC. Translated, it gives CASTLYNGLGEQYF.

As for this clone: Other DNA sequences from this sample encode an identical CDR3 as well. J is TRBJ2-5 and V is TRBV4-1; 8 bases match TRBD2. The V and J ends lost 4 bases and 3 bases, in that order; junction bases with no gene match: 4. The V gene's germline CDR1 is MGHRA and CDR2 YSYEKL. The CDR3 contains 14 residues. The CDR3 sequence: CASSPRGGEETQYF. The CDR3 DNA follows: TGCGCCAGCAGCCCTCGGGGGGGTGAAGAGACCCAGTACTTC.

V and J are TRBV11-1 and TRBJ1-1; D is uncertain. This CDR3 spans 14 amino acids. Germline V CDR1 and CDR2: SGHAT, FQDESV (reference sequence). Trimming left V 3 bases short and J 2 bases short, with 10 bases between. In DNA, the CDR3 is TGTGCCAGCAGCTTGACACAGAGCAACACTGAAGCTTTCTTT. It yields the protein CASSLTQSNTEAFF.

This clone was detected a few times. The CDR3 bases are TGTGCCAGCAGTTCTACCATACAGGGGACTGGGGCCAACGTCCTGACTTTC. This translates into CASSSTIQGTGANVLTF. The gene calls are TRBV6-2 or TRBV6-3 and TRBJ2-6; 7 bases align to TRBD1. Germline CDR1 reads MNHEY; CDR2 reads SVGEGT. The CDR3 has 17 residues. V trimming: 4 bases; J trimming: 2 bases; junction bases outside the gene matches: 8.

The rearrangement uses TRBV18 and TRBJ2-1; TRBD2 matches at 11 bases. The CDR3 is made up of 16 amino acids. With 3 bases clipped from V and 5 bases from J, the junction kept 6 bases outside the gene matches. The germline CDR1 and CDR2 sequences are KGHSH and LQKENI. CDR3 amino acids: CASSPPGTSGNNEQFF. Here the CDR3 DNA reads TGTGCCAGCTCACCGCCCGGGACTAGCGGAAACAATGAGCAGTTCTTC.

The chain couples TRBV10-2 to TRBJ2-5; 12 bases are shared with TRBD2. Losses at the gene ends were 3 bases for V and 3 bases for J; bases not matched to a gene: 8. This CDR3 contains 17 residues. Germline lookup yields CDR1 WSHSY and CDR2 SAAADI. CDR3 nucleotide sequence: TGCGCCAGCAGTGAACTTCGGACTAGCGGGACCAAAGAGACCCAGTACTTC. It codes for CASSELRTSGTKETQYF.

The chain combines TRBV28 with TRBJ1-5; D may be TRBD1 (6 bases). Germline CDR1 is MDHEN and CDR2 is SYDVKM. The CDR3 extends over 17 amino acids. Between the trimmed V and J ends, which lost 3 bases and 2 bases, there was a span of 17 bases. CDR3: CASSFAIGGRGNQPQHF. DNA of the CDR3: TGTGCCAGCAGTTTCGCAATCGGGGGCCGGGGCAATCAGCCCCAGCATTTT.

The chain uses TRBV4-3 and TRBJ2-7; 8 nucleotides align to TRBD1. CDR3 length: 12 amino acids. Germline CDR1 LGHNA, CDR2 YSLEER. V trimming: 4 bases; J trimming: 5 bases; junction bases outside the gene matches: 1. CDR3 bases: TGCGCCAGCAGCCCGACAGGGGACGAGCAGTACTTC. The encoded protein is CASSPTGDEQYF.

The chain links TRBV18 to TRBJ2-7; D remains unclear. Germline V gene data show CDR1 as KGHSH and CDR2 as LQKENI. The V end lost 0 bases, the J end lost 0 bases, and 6 bases lay between the germline ends. The CDR3 has 14 residues. The CDR3 is CASSPPTSSYEQYF. The DNA for the CDR3 is TGTGCCAGCTCACCACCAACGAGCTCCTACGAGCAGTACTTC.

This chain joins TRBV9 and TRBJ1-1; 9 bases match TRBD1. CDR3 length: 15 amino acids. Germline V gene data show CDR1 as SGDLS and CDR2 as YYNGEE. V lost 0 bases, J lost 5 bases, and 5 bases stayed unmatched. The CDR3 region is CASSVGDREDTEAFF. CDR3 bases: TGTGCCAGCAGCGTAGGGGACAGGGAGGATACTGAAGCTTTCTTT.

Points on this clone: The same CDR3 can be traced to other DNA sequences in this sample. The chain has TRBV11-2 and TRBJ1-1, with D unresolved. The germline CDR1 and CDR2 sequences are SGHAT and FQNNGV. V was trimmed by 0 bases and J by 0 bases, leaving 5 bases between them. This CDR3 has 14 residues. In DNA form, the CDR3 reads TGTGCCAGCAGCTTAGATCTGGTGAACACTGAAGCTTTCTTT. Translated: CASSLDLVNTEAFF.

The rearrangement links TRBV5-4 to TRBJ2-7; D may be TRBD2 (5 bases). The V gene lost 4 bases and the J gene lost 0 bases, with 20 bases spanning the gap. CDR3 length equals 17 residues. Germline lookup yields CDR1 SGHNT and CDR2 YYREEE (reference sequence). In DNA, the CDR3 is TGTGCCAGCAGCCGCGCGATACGGGATCGGACCTCCTACGAGCAGTACTTC. Translated: CASSRAIRDRTSYEQYF.

The rearrangement joins TRBV7-2 to TRBJ2-7; D remains unclear. V lost 6 bases, J lost 3 bases, and 21 bases lay in between. Germline CDR1 SGHTA, CDR2 FQGNSA. This CDR3 is built from 16 residues. The CDR3 DNA reads as TGTGCCAGCAGTCGTCGGGCAGGAGCCCTTTTCTACGAGCAGTACTTC. Translating gives CASSRRAGALFYEQYF.